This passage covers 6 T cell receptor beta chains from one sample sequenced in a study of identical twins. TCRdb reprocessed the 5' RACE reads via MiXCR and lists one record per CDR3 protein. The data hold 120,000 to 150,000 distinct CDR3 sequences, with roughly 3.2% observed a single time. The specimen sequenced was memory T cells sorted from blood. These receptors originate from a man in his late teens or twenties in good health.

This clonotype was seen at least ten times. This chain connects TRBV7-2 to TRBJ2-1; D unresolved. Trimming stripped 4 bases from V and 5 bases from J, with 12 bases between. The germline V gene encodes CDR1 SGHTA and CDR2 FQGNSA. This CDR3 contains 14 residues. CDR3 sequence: CASSSGRSNNEQFF. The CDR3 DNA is TGTGCCAGCAGCTCGGGTAGATCAAACAATGAGCAGTTCTTC.

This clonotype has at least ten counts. The CDR3 nucleotides are TGTGCCAGCAGCCCCAGTCGGGCTAACACTAGCACAGATACGCAGTATTTT. Its protein product is CASSPSRANTSTDTQYF. The chain recombines TRBV7-2 with TRBJ2-3; no reliable D call. CDR3 length: 17 amino acids. Trimming left V 5 bases short and J 0 bases short, with 18 bases between. The germline CDR1 and CDR2 sequences are SGHTA and FQGNSA. Combining the CDR3 with reference TRBV7-2 and TRBJ2-3 gives the whole variable domain GAGVSQSPSNKVTEKGKDVELRCDPISGHTALYWYRQSLGQGLEFLIYFQGNSAPDKSGLPSDRFSAERTGGSVSTLTIQRTQQEDSAVYLCASSPSRANTSTDTQYFGPGTRLTVL.

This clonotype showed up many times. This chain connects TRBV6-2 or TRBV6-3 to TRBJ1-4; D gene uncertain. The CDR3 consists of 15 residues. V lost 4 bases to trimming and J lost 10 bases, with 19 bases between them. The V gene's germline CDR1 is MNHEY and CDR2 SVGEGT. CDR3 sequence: CASSSTEGIGGKLFF. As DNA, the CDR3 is TGTGCCAGCAGTTCAACCGAGGGCATTGGTGGAAAACTGTTTTTT.

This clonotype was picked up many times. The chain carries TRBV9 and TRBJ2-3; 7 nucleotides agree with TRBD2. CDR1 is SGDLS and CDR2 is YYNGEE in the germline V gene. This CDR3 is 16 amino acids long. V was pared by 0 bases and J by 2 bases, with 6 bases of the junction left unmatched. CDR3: CASSVGLADFTDTQYF. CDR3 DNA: TGTGCCAGCAGCGTAGGCCTAGCGGACTTCACAGATACGCAGTATTTT.

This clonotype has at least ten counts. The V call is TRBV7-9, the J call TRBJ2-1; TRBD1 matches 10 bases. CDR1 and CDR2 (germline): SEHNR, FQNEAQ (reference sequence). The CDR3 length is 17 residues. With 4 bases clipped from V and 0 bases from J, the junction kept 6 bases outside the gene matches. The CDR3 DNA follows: TGTGCCAGCAGCTCACCGGACAGGGGGAGCTCCTACAATGAGCAGTTCTTC. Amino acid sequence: CASSSPDRGSSYNEQFF.

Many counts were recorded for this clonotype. CDR3 nucleotide sequence: TGTGCCAGCACCGCGGACCGGACTAACGGCGGGGAGCTGTTTTTT. Translated: CASTADRTNGGELFF. The V gene is TRBV12-3 or TRBV12-4, the J gene TRBJ2-2; D perhaps matches TRBD2 (6 bases). The CDR3 spans 15 residues. The V gene lost 7 bases and the J gene lost 7 bases, with 19 bases spanning the gap.